This passage covers 16 T cell receptor beta chains from one sample sequenced in a study of T cell repertoires in cytomegalovirus infection. Their recognized antigens are unknown. From the reads, TCRdb called clonotypes with MiXCR, one entry per CDR3 protein. The table records about 470,000 distinct CDR3 sequences, approximately 46% of them present only once. Sample: cultured PBMCs, taken from culture after CMV antigen stimulation. These receptors came from a human donor in good health (CMV status not recorded). Some clones in this sample may be carry-over from other donors' samples.

V usage is TRBV6-2 or TRBV6-3 and J usage is TRBJ2-7; D not resolved. This CDR3 has 12 amino acids. Germline V CDR1 and CDR2: MNHEY, SVGEGT. Trimming shortened V by 8 bases and J by 3 bases, and 11 bases separated the two germline ends. CDR3 bases: TGTGCCAGCGGCAGTTCTCTCTACGAGCAGTACTTC. This codes for CASGSSLYEQYF.

This clonotype has more than one count but fewer than ten. A read error may account for a junction end that differs from germline. The genes are TRBV5-3 and TRBJ2-4, with D possibly being TRBD2 (7 bases). TRBV5-3 counts as an open reading frame of uncertain function. The CDR3 extends over 14 amino acids. In DNA, the CDR3 is TGTGCCAGCAGCTTTAGGGGGGGCTTAAACATTCAGTACTTC. Translated: CASSFRGGLNIQYF.

This clonotype was counted once. V gene TRBV12-3 or TRBV12-4 combines with J gene TRBJ2-3; no definite D call. The CDR3 is made up of 11 amino acids. Trimming cost V 8 bases and J 6 bases, with 9 bases left between them. The chain's CDR3 is CASPRADTQYF. CDR3 DNA sequence: TGTGCCAGCCCCCGGGCGGATACGCAGTATTTT.

This clonotype was detected only a few times. The chain combines TRBV19 with TRBJ2-2; unclear D gene. Trimming removed 4 bases from V and 1 base from J, with 4 bases in between. Per the germline V gene, CDR1 is LNHDA and CDR2 is SQIVND (reference sequence). CDR3 length equals 13 residues. CDR3 coding DNA: TGTGCCAGTAGTAAGCGGAACACCGGGGAGCTGTTTTTT. Encoded protein: CASSKRNTGELFF.

The chain employs TRBV7-2 and TRBJ1-5; no clear D gene. Per the germline V gene, CDR1 is SGHTA and CDR2 is FQGNSA. Trimming took off 3 bases at V and 6 bases at J, with 6 bases between the two ends. CDR3 size: 12 residues. CDR3 residues: CASSFFSQPQHF. CDR3 DNA sequence: TGTGCCAGCAGCTTCTTTAGTCAGCCCCAGCATTTT.

This clonotype appeared a few times. The J gene is TRBJ1-1, the V gene TRBV11-2, with 9 bases identical to TRBD1. The trim removed 2 bases at V and 3 bases at J, leaving 4 bases unmatched. Per the germline V gene, CDR1 is SGHAT and CDR2 is FQNNGV. The CDR3 is made up of 15 amino acids. The CDR3 DNA is TGTGCCAGCAGCTTATACGGACAGGGGTACACTGAAGCTTTCTTT. Protein product: CASSLYGQGYTEAFF.

J is TRBJ1-4 and V is TRBV20-1; 10 bases fit TRBD1. The CDR3 is made up of 16 amino acids. CDR1 DFQATT and CDR2 SNEGSKA come from the germline V gene (reference sequence). J lost 5 bases, V lost 6 bases, and 12 bases had no gene match. In DNA, the CDR3 is TGCAGTGCCTTAAGACAGGGGGCCATTTGGAATGAAAAACTGTTTTTT. This codes for CSALRQGAIWNEKLFF.

The chain uses TRBV11-3 and TRBJ1-1; no clear D. The CDR3 spans 13 residues. Trimming cost V 1 base and J 4 bases, with 7 bases left between them. Germline assignment: CDR1 SGHNT and CDR2 YENEEA. The CDR3 reads CASSLVSSTEAFF. The DNA of the CDR3 is TGTGCCAGCAGCTTAGTGTCGAGCACTGAAGCTTTCTTT.

The chain recombines TRBV12-3 or TRBV12-4 with TRBJ1-1; 8 bases are shared with TRBD1. The J segment lost 10 bases and the V segment lost 5 bases, leaving 12 bases of the junction unmatched. The CDR3 has 14 residues. The CDR3 nucleotides are TGTGCCAGCAGTCCCCGGACAGGGTTGGGGACAGCTTTCTTT. Translated: CASSPRTGLGTAFF.

Only a few counts were recorded for this clonotype. The genes are TRBV7-2 and TRBJ1-4; unclear D gene. CDR3 length equals 14 residues. V was trimmed by 5 bases and J by 3 bases, leaving 10 bases between them. Germline V gene sequence: CDR1 SGHTA, CDR2 FQGNSA. DNA of the CDR3: TGTGCCAGCAGCATTAGGTGGGCTAATGAAAAACTGTTTTTT. Its translation is CASSIRWANEKLFF.

This clonotype was seen a few times. The chain recombines TRBV15 with TRBJ2-3; TRBD2 aligns across 8 bases. The germline V gene encodes CDR1 LNHNV and CDR2 YYDKDF (reference sequence). J was trimmed by 0 bases and V by 2 bases; bases with no gene match: 4. The CDR3 runs 16 residues. CDR3 nucleotide sequence: TGTGCCACCAGCAGACACGGGGGGGCAAGCACAGATACGCAGTATTTT. Its translation: CATSRHGGASTDTQYF.

This sequence joins TRBV18 and TRBJ1-4, with D unclear. CDR3 length equals 13 residues. V dropped 4 bases and J dropped 5 bases, with 8 bases sitting between them. Germline CDR1 and CDR2: KGHSH and LQKENI. The DNA for the CDR3 is TGTGCCAGCTCACTGTACGGCAATGAAAAACTGTTTTTT. Encoded protein: CASSLYGNEKLFF.

This clonotype has more than one count but fewer than ten. The V and J genes are TRBV19 and TRBJ2-1; D unresolved. Deletions cut 3 bases from V and 2 bases from J, with 11 bases between. The CDR3 spans 15 residues. CDR1 LNHDA and CDR2 SQIVND come from the germline V gene (reference sequence). CDR3 nucleotides: TGTGCCAGTAGTATTGTGGGTTCCCCCTACAATGAGCAGTTCTTC. It specifies CASSIVGSPYNEQFF.

The chain couples TRBV7-2 to TRBJ1-3; a weak D match, TRBD1 (5 bases). Per the germline V gene, CDR1 is SGHTA and CDR2 is FQGNSA. This CDR3 has 14 residues. The V end lost 5 bases, the J end lost 3 bases, and 11 bases lay between the germline ends. As DNA, the CDR3 is TGTGCCAGCAGCGGTCAGGGAGGTGGAAACACCATATATTTT. Amino acid sequence: CASSGQGGGNTIYF.

This clonotype was observed a handful of times. DNA for the CDR3: TGTGCCAGCAGCCCCACGCGCGAGGACAGGGTGCGTGGCTACACCTTC. Its protein is CASSPTREDRVRGYTF. The chain uses TRBV7-2 and TRBJ1-2; 8 bases are shared with TRBD1. CDR1 is SGHTA, CDR2 FQGNSA, per germline. V was clipped by 5 bases and J by 7 bases; unmatched bases: 15. This CDR3 is built from 16 residues.

The chain recombines TRBV4-1 with TRBJ2-7; TRBD1 aligns across 8 bases. Germline lookup yields CDR1 MGHRA and CDR2 YSYEKL. The CDR3 contains 16 residues. V dropped 0 bases and J dropped 3; count of bases not matched to a gene: 7. For the CDR3, the DNA is TGCGCCAGCAGCCAAGATTCTGGGACAGGCTACTACGAGCAGTACTTC. Translating it yields CASSQDSGTGYYEQYF.